Below, one T cell receptor beta chain is given with its context. Its matching antigen is unknown. A second roughly 6 to 11 cycle PCR used barcoded and J-beta primers. At least 2.5 million CDR3-containing paired-end reads were obtained per sample. One entry per CDR3 protein, called by TCRdb with MiXCR from the 5' RACE reads. The profile shows roughly 800,000 distinct CDR3 sequences, 20% to 30% of them singletons. These data belong to a study of blood T cells in healthy people across ages. Whole-study findings and limits: Strongly correlated with naive T cell percentage was TCR beta diversity.

The V gene's germline CDR1 is KGHSH and CDR2 LQKENI. V was pared by 5 bases and J by 8 bases, with 4 bases of the junction left unmatched. The CDR3 consists of 13 residues. The sample was also linked to a second study, of T cells of mothers and their children. This second study says: A few mothers and their six children, all healthy Caucasians, donated. Relative to unrelated pairs, biologically related mother-child dyads exhibited marginally greater, non-significant overlap.

The sequenced sample was blood. This sequence was found in a boy younger than 18 in good health. This chain uses TRBV18 with TRBJ2-1, with 9 bases that match TRBD1. In DNA form, the CDR3 reads TGTGCCAGCTCAACGGGACAGGGCGATGAGCAGTTCTTC. Its protein is CASSTGQGDEQFF.